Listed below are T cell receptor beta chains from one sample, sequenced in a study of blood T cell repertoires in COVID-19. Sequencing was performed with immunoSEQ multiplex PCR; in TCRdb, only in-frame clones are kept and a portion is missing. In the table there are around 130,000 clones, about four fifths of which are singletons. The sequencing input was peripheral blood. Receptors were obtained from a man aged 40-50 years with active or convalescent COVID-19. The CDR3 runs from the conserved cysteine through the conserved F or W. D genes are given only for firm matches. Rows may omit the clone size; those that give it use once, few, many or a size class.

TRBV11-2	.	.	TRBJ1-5	CASSLEGGSNQPQHF	TGTGCCAGCAGCTTAGAGGGCGGGAGCAATCAGCCCCAGCATTTT
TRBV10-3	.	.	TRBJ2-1	CAISELLAEYSEQFF	TGTGCCATCAGTGAGTTATTAGCGGAGTACAGTGAGCAGTTCTTC
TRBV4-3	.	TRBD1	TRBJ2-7	CASSWDRVGEQYF	TGCGCCAGCAGCTGGGACAGGGTTGGGGAGCAGTACTTC
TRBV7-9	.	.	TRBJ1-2	CASRTDYGYTF	TGTGCCAGCAGAACAGACTATGGCTACACCTTC
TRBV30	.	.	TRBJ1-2	CAWSVRGTLYGYTF	TGTGCCTGGAGTGTACGTGGGACACTATACGGCTACACCTTC
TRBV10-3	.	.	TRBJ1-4	CATTPETGLNEKLFF	TGTGCCACCACCCCCGAAACAGGTTTGAATGAAAAACTGTTTTTT
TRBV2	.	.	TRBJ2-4	CASSETRGIQYF	TGTGCCAGCAGTGAAACCCGGGGCATTCAGTACTTC
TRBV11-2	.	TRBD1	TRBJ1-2	CASSLAGSGGQTGGYTF	TGTGCCAGCAGCTTAGCGGGGTCAGGGGGTCAAACAGGTGGCTACACCTTC
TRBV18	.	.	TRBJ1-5	CASSNSVSIQPQHF	TGTGCCAGCTCAAATTCCGTTTCTATTCAGCCCCAGCATTTT
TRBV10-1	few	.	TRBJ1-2	CANREGGLYGYTF	TGCGCCAACAGGGAAGGGGGTCTCTATGGCTACACCTTC
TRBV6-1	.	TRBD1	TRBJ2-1	CASSDSTGARAYNEQFF	TGTGCCAGCAGTGATTCTACAGGGGCCCGTGCCTACAATGAGCAGTTCTTC
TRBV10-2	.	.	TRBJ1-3	CATEGVQSGNTIYF	TGCGCCACAGAGGGGGTACAATCTGGAAACACCATATATTTT
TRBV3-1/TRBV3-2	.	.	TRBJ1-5	CASSQDSGLLGGNQPQHF	TGTGCCAGCAGCCAAGACTCGGGACTCTTGGGCGGCAATCAGCCCCAGCATTTT
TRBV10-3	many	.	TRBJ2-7	CASIEQGNRYEQYF	TGTGCCAGCATCGAGCAGGGTAACCGCTACGAGCAGTACTTC
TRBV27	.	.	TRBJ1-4	CASSLWQGGHEKLFF	TGTGCCAGCAGTTTATGGCAGGGCGGACACGAAAAACTGTTTTTT
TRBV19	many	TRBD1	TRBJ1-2	CASSIVSRTGIFGYGYTF	TGTGCCAGTAGTATAGTGTCCCGGACAGGCATTTTCGGCTATGGCTACACCTTC
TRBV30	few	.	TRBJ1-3	CAWTSGNTIYF	TGTGCCTGGACTTCTGGAAACACCATATATTTT
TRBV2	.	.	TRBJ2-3	CASSVRTALGSSTDTQYF	TGTGCCAGCAGCGTAAGGACAGCTCTCGGATCTAGCACAGATACGCAGTATTTT
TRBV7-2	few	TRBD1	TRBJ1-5	CASSFGQGFNQPQHF	TGTGCCAGCAGCTTCGGACAGGGCTTCAATCAGCCCCAGCATTTT
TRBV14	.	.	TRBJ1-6	CASSQGGGRRSPLHF	TGTGCCAGCAGCCAGGGCGGGGGGAGGAGGTCACCCCTCCACTTT
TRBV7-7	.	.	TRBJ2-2	CASSYGQTGELFF	TGTGCCAGCAGCTACGGACAGACCGGGGAGCTGTTTTTT
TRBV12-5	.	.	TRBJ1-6	CASAEPGGNSPLHF	TGTGCTAGTGCGGAGCCGGGGGGAAATTCACCCCTCCACTTT
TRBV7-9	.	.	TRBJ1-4	CASSPGDWNEKLFF	TGTGCCAGCAGCCCGGGGGATTGGAATGAAAAACTGTTTTTT
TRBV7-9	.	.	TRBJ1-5	CASSGGGFDQPQHF	TGTGCCAGCAGCGGAGGCGGATTCGATCAGCCCCAGCATTTT
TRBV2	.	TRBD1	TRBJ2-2	CATGQGSNTGELFF	TGTGCCACCGGACAGGGTTCGAACACCGGGGAGCTGTTTTTT
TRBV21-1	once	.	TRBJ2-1	CASSKDGRAESNEQFF	TGTGCCAGCAGCAAAGATGGCAGGGCGGAGAGCAATGAGCAGTTCTTC
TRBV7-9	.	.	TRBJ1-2	CASTMATGNLDGYTF	TGTGCCAGCACCATGGCTACAGGGAATCTTGATGGCTACACCTTC
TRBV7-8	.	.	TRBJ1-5	CASSRGPYSNQPQHF	TGTGCCAGCAGCCGAGGGCCTTATAGCAATCAGCCCCAGCATTTT
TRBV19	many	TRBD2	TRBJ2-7	CASSPGRAPSYEQYF	TGTGCCAGTAGCCCCGGGAGGGCCCCCTCCTACGAGCAGTACTTC
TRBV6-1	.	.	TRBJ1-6	CASSERGTTNSPLHF	TGTGCCAGCAGTGAACGAGGTACAACTAATTCACCCCTCCACTTT
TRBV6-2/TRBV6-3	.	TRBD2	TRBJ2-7	CASSYSRLAGNYEQYF	TGTGCCAGCAGTTACTCGAGGTTAGCGGGGAATTACGAGCAGTACTTC
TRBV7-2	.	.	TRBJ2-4	CASSLEVFGAGLAKNIQYF	TGTGCCAGCAGCTTAGAAGTCTTTGGGGCAGGATTAGCCAAAAACATTCAGTACTTC
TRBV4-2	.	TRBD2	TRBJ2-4	CASSQEPSGGDLAKNIQYF	TGTGCCAGCAGCCAAGAACCTAGCGGGGGGGATCTAGCCAAAAACATTCAGTACTTC
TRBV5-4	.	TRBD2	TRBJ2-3	CASSTGTSGSSTDTQYF	TGTGCCAGCAGCACGGGGACTAGCGGGTCTAGCACAGATACGCAGTATTTT
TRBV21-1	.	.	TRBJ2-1	CASSKETRKNEQFF	TGTGCCAGCAGCAAAGAAACTAGGAAGAATGAGCAGTTCTTC
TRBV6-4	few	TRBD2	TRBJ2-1	CASSAASGGNEQFF	TGTGCCAGCAGTGCGGCTAGCGGGGGGAATGAGCAGTTCTTC
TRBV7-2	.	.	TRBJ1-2	CASSLYSLNYGYTF	TGTGCCAGCAGCTTATACAGCCTTAACTATGGCTACACCTTC
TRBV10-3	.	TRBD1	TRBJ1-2	CAISENGQGTYGYTF	TGTGCCATCAGTGAGAACGGACAGGGGACCTATGGCTACACCTTC
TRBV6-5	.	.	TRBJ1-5	CASSYSLNQPQHF	TGTGCCAGCAGTTACTCGCTAAACCAGCCCCAGCATTTT
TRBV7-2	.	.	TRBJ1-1	CASSKKKGVTEAFF	TGTGCCAGCAGCAAGAAAAAAGGGGTCACTGAAGCTTTCTTT
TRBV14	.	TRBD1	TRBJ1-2	CASSLNRGPGYGYTF	TGTGCCAGCAGCCTAAACAGGGGGCCGGGCTATGGCTACACCTTC
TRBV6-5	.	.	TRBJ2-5	CASSYVGQEEETQYF	TGTGCCAGCAGTTATGTAGGACAAGAAGAAGAGACCCAGTACTTC